One sample yielded the 26 T cell receptor beta chains listed below, sequenced in a study of cytomegalovirus exposure and HLA in healthy donors. It was with 60 Vbeta and 13 Jbeta primers that the PCR ran. TCRdb's table, derived via immunoSEQ multiplex PCR, lists solely in-frame clones and lacks some. The profile shows 180,000 or so clones, approximately 80% of them singletons. The sequencing input was PBMCs. The receptors derive from a man aged 18 to 30 in good health and CMV-seronegative.

The chain employs TRBV4-1 and TRBJ1-2, with D possibly matching TRBD1 (5 bases). Germline V lookup: CDR1 MGHRA, CDR2 YSYEKL. The CDR3 runs to 21 residues. Trimming took 0 bases from V and 1 from J, leaving 27 bases between them. The chain's CDR3 is CASSQDQDRLSGISHNYGYTF. The CDR3 DNA follows: TGCGCCAGCAGCCAAGATCAAGATAGGTTGTCAGGGATTTCCCATAACTATGGCTACACCTTC.

This clone was seen only a few times. The CDR3 DNA sequence: TGTGCCTGGAGTGCGGGATATAGCAATCAGCCCCAGCATTTT. Translation gives CAWSAGYSNQPQHF. The chain links TRBV30 to TRBJ1-5; D remains ambiguous. Trimming stripped 1 base from V and 0 bases from J, with 7 bases between. The CDR3 is 14 amino acids. Germline CDR1 GTSNPN, CDR2 SVGIG (reference sequence).

The V gene is TRBV2, the J gene TRBJ1-2; 8 nucleotides agree with TRBD1. The CDR3 is 13 amino acids. J was trimmed by 7 bases and V by 7 bases; bases with no gene match: 8. Germline V gene sequence: CDR1 SNHLY, CDR2 FYNNEI. The CDR3 coding sequence is TGTGCCAGCATGGGCAGGGGGCAAGGTGGCTACACCTTC. This encodes CASMGRGQGGYTF.

As regards this clone: This CDR3 is also generated by other DNA sequences in the sample. The V and J genes are TRBV9 and TRBJ1-6; tentative D call: TRBD1 (6 bases). CDR1 is SGDLS and CDR2 is YYNGEE in the germline V gene. V was trimmed by 0 bases and J by 6 bases, leaving 7 bases between them. CDR3 length: 14 amino acids. CDR3 DNA: TGTGCCAGCAGCGTAGGGGGGCCTAATTCACCCCTCCACTTT. Its protein product is CASSVGGPNSPLHF.

The chain couples TRBV5-5 to TRBJ2-5; a possible D gene is TRBD2 (6 bases). Germline CDR1 SGHKS, CDR2 YYEKEE (reference sequence). V dropped 4 bases and J dropped 5 bases, with 15 bases sitting between them. The CDR3 is 14 amino acids. The CDR3 coding sequence is TGTGCCAGCAGCATCGGAGGTGGAGGGGAGACCCAGTACTTC. Translated, it gives CASSIGGGGETQYF.

This clone has just one count. The rearrangement links TRBV5-4 to TRBJ2-7; D might be TRBD2 (6 bases). This CDR3 has 15 amino acids. Trimming left V 4 bases short and J 6 bases short, with 20 bases between. Germline loops: CDR1 SGHNT, CDR2 YYREEE (reference sequence). The CDR3 DNA reads as TGTGCCAGCAGCCCCATGGGACTGTCGTCCGGCGAGCAGTACTTC. As protein: CASSPMGLSSGEQYF.

The chain has TRBV30 and TRBJ1-1, with 7 positions matching TRBD1. The CDR3 runs to 15 residues. The ends lost 2 bases at V and 3 bases at J; junction bases unmatched: 9. CDR1 and CDR2 (germline): GTSNPN, SVGIG (reference sequence). The DNA for the CDR3 is TGTGCCTGGAGTCCGCCCGGGACAGTGGACACTGAAGCTTTCTTT. Amino acids: CAWSPPGTVDTEAFF.

This chain links TRBV7-2 with TRBJ1-3, with D possibly TRBD1 on 5 matching bases. The germline CDR1 and CDR2 sequences are SGHTA and FQGNSA. The CDR3 covers 15 residues. V dropped 4 bases and J dropped 5 bases, with 15 bases sitting between them. In nucleotides, the CDR3 is TGTGCCAGCAGCTGGGCAGGGCAGGGAAGAAACACCATATATTTT. Translating it yields CASSWAGQGRNTIYF.

The rearrangement joins TRBV27 to TRBJ1-6, with 8 bases that match TRBD1. This CDR3 contains 14 residues. The junction had 8 bases not matched to a gene; V was cut back by 7 bases and J by 9 bases. Germline V lookup: CDR1 MNHEY, CDR2 SMNVEV (reference sequence). The CDR3 DNA follows: TGTGCCAGCACCATAGGGACAGGTCCTTCACCCCTCCACTTT. Amino acids: CASTIGTGPSPLHF.

This chain connects TRBV6-1 to TRBJ1-2; TRBD1 is a possible D gene (6 bases). V gave up 6 bases and J gave up 8 bases, with 13 bases separating them. CDR3 length: 12 amino acids. From germline, CDR1 is MNHNS and CDR2 SASEGT. CDR3 in amino acids: CASRYRVEGYTF. CDR3 sequence (DNA): TGTGCCAGCAGATACAGGGTTGAGGGCTACACCTTC.

This chain connects TRBV10-3 to TRBJ1-2, with TRBD1 identical over 9 bases. The CDR3 runs 15 residues. J was trimmed by 8 bases and V by 4 bases; bases with no gene match: 11. Germline lookup yields CDR1 ENHRY and CDR2 SYGVKD. The CDR3 region has the DNA TGTGCCATCAGTGGTCGACAGGGGGTCGATCGAGGCTACACCTTC. Residues: CAISGRQGVDRGYTF.

This clone occurred once. This rearrangement joins TRBV28 to TRBJ1-5; D is possibly TRBD1 (5 bases). CDR3 length: 17 residues. V was clipped by 6 bases and J by 11 bases, with 29 bases between them. Germline-derived CDR1 and CDR2 are MDHEN and SYDVKM. CDR3 loop: CASSHPSFRGLGLAQHF. The CDR3 DNA is TGTGCCAGCAGCCACCCAAGTTTCCGGGGGTTAGGATTGGCCCAGCATTTT.

This sequence joins TRBV6-1 and TRBJ2-7; D is unresolved. The CDR3 consists of 11 residues. Germline V CDR1 and CDR2: MNHNS, SASEGT. V was trimmed by 4 bases and J by 3 bases, leaving 4 bases between them. The CDR3 loop reads CASSAYYEQYF. CDR3 nucleotide sequence: TGTGCCAGCAGTGCCTACTACGAGCAGTACTTC.

This clone was observed a few times. The chain carries TRBV9 and TRBJ2-7; TRBD1 agrees at 12 bases. Germline V CDR1 and CDR2: SGDLS, YYNGEE. J was trimmed by 6 bases and V by 3 bases; bases with no gene match: 7. CDR3 length equals 15 residues. The DNA of the CDR3 is TGTGCCAGCAGCGGCACGGGACAGGGGGCGATCGAGCAGTACTTC. Its protein product is CASSGTGQGAIEQYF.

This clone was counted between two and nine times. CDR3 in amino acids: CASFFKQKAAYEQYF. The CDR3 nucleotides read TGTGCCAGTTTTTTCAAGCAGAAGGCGGCATACGAGCAGTACTTC. The V and J genes are TRBV7-2 and TRBJ2-7; no firm D call. Trimming cost V 9 bases and J 4 bases, with 22 bases left between them. CDR1 and CDR2 (germline): SGHTA, FQGNSA. The CDR3 consists of 15 residues.

This clone has more than one count but fewer than ten. CDR3 sequence (DNA): TGTGCCAGCAGTTACGGGGGCCAGCCCTTCAACACTGAAGCTTTCTTT. Amino acids: CASSYGGQPFNTEAFF. The gene calls are TRBV6-5 and TRBJ1-1; tentatively, D is TRBD1 (6 bases). There are 16 residues in the CDR3. V was shortened by 2 bases and J by 2 bases, with 15 bases between the two germline ends. The germline gives CDR1 MNHEY, CDR2 SVGAGI.

V and J are TRBV6-6 and TRBJ1-1; D gene unclear. Germline V gene lookup returns CDR1 MNHNY and CDR2 SVGAGI (reference sequence). The CDR3 is made up of 11 amino acids. In nucleotides, the CDR3 is TGTGCAAGCCTGGAGGCCGCTGAAGCTTTCTTT. This codes for CASLEAAEAFF.

This chain uses TRBV2 with TRBJ2-1; 8 bases fit TRBD2. With V trimmed by 9 bases and J by 10 bases, 17 bases remained unmatched. CDR3 size: 15 residues. Germline V lookup: CDR1 SNHLY, CDR2 FYNNEI. CDR3 loop: CASSLAGPSPLEQFF. CDR3 DNA: TGTGCCAGTTCGCTAGCGGGCCCTTCCCCCCTAGAGCAGTTCTTC.

The V gene is TRBV28, the J gene TRBJ2-2, with D perhaps TRBD1 (5 bases). CDR3 length: 17 amino acids. Germline CDR1 reads MDHEN; CDR2 reads SYDVKM. Trimming removed 4 bases at V and 6 bases at J, with 21 bases between. CDR3 nucleotide sequence: TGTGCCAGCAGTTCCCCTTCAAGACAGATTGTATCCGGGGAGCTGTTTTTT. Its protein is CASSSPSRQIVSGELFF.

This chain uses TRBV28 with TRBJ2-5; no clear D. This CDR3 is built from 12 residues. The germline CDR1 and CDR2 sequences are MDHEN and SYDVKM. Trimming shortened V by 6 bases and J by 2 bases, and 7 bases separated the two germline ends. CDR3 amino acids: CASSPIQETQYF. The CDR3 DNA is TGTGCCAGCAGCCCTATACAAGAGACCCAGTACTTC. Combining the CDR3 with reference TRBV28 and TRBJ2-5 gives the whole variable domain DVKVTQSSRYLVKRTGEKVFLECVQDMDHENMFWYRQDPGLGLRLIYFSYDVKMKEKGDIPEGYSVSREKKERFSLILESASTNQTSMYLCASSPIQETQYFGPGTRLLVL.

The chain is built from TRBV5-1 and TRBJ2-5; 7 bases are shared with TRBD1. CDR3 length: 15 amino acids. V lost 6 bases, J lost 3 bases, and 11 bases stayed unmatched. Germline V gene lookup returns CDR1 SGHRS and CDR2 YFSETQ. The CDR3 region has the DNA TGCGCCAGCAACAGGGGTGCCGGGACAAAAGAGACCCAGTACTTC. Residues: CASNRGAGTKETQYF.

The rearrangement uses TRBV2 and TRBJ2-3, with D unclear. CDR1 and CDR2 from the germline V gene are SNHLY and FYNNEI. CDR3 length equals 13 residues. Trimming took 5 bases from V and 8 from J, leaving 14 bases between them. CDR3 sequence (DNA): TGTGCCAGCAGTTACGCGACCGGCGGTACGCAGTATTTT. Translating it yields CASSYATGGTQYF.

This chain connects TRBV7-9 to TRBJ2-5; D is possibly TRBD2 (6 bases). The germline V gene has CDR1 SEHNR and CDR2 FQNEAQ (reference sequence). The V end was cut by 0 bases, the J end by 7 bases, with 12 bases between. CDR3 length equals 14 residues. DNA of the CDR3: TGTGCCAGCAGCTTAGCCGGGACGGGGGTGACCCAGTACTTC. Amino acid sequence: CASSLAGTGVTQYF.

V usage is TRBV6-5 and J usage is TRBJ2-3; possibly TRBD1 for D (5 bases). Trimming shortened V by 6 bases and J by 6 bases, and 19 bases separated the two germline ends. The CDR3 is made up of 15 amino acids. Germline CDR1 and CDR2: MNHEY and SVGAGI. CDR3 loop: CASRPDSLARDTQYF. In nucleotides, the CDR3 is TGTGCCAGCAGACCTGACAGCCTGGCCCGTGATACGCAGTATTTT.

This clone was counted a few times. The gene calls are TRBV5-6 and TRBJ1-1; D not certain. V was clipped by 0 bases and J by 8 bases, with 11 bases between them. The germline gives CDR1 SGHDT, CDR2 YYEEEE. The CDR3 contains 13 residues. The DNA of the CDR3 is TGTGCCAGCAGCTTGGGGGCCAAATGGGAAGCTTTCTTT. Amino acid sequence: CASSLGAKWEAFF.

The chain is built from TRBV15 and TRBJ1-2; D is unresolved. The CDR3 has 14 residues. Germline V gene sequence: CDR1 LNHNV, CDR2 YYDKDF (reference sequence). Trimming stripped 0 bases from V and 7 bases from J, with 12 bases between. The CDR3 DNA is TGTGCCACCAGCAGAGATATCGGGATAGGTGGCTACACCTTC. It yields the protein CATSRDIGIGGYTF. Complete variable domain (other parts from reference TRBV15 and TRBJ1-2): DAMVIQNPRYQVTQFGKPVTLSCSQTLNHNVMYWYQQKSSQAPKLLFHYYDKDFNNEADTPDNFQSRRPNTSFCFLDIRSPGLGDTAMYLCATSRDIGIGGYTFGSGTRLTVV.